This T cell receptor beta chain was obtained from a study of cytomegalovirus exposure and HLA in healthy donors. General study findings and limits: Cytomegalovirus-associated TCR beta chains were listed, numbering roughly 150.

On this clone itself: As yet, its antigen is unknown.

At sampling all donors were nominally healthy, likely with unrecorded immune exposures. Germline V gives CDR1 LGHNT, CDR2 FRNRAP. The CDR3 is 18 residues long. The J segment lost 0 bases and the V segment lost 1 base, leaving 8 bases of the junction unmatched. Both 60 Vbeta primers and 13 Jbeta primers went into the PCR. Authors' processing steps: A later analysis tallied approximately 78 million unique TCR beta chains, 9.5 million to 14 million of them shared. This table comes from immunoSEQ multiplex PCR, and its TCRdb copy is limited to in-frame clones, with some not included. V, J and clone size reflect that table, while D and trimming were determined from the DNA. Of around 180,000 clones listed, roughly 81% are singletons.

This TCR came from a girl between 5 and 17 years old in good health and CMV-seropositive. The sequenced sample consisted of PBMCs. The chain combines TRBV12-5 with TRBJ1-3; 8 bases are a match to TRBD1. The CDR3 sequence: CASGLALRTGTSGNTIYF. The CDR3, as DNA: TGTGCTAGTGGTTTGGCCCTCCGGACAGGGACCTCTGGAAACACCATATATTTT.